Listed here are 6 T cell receptor beta chains from one sample, sequenced in a study of blood T cells in healthy people across ages. Through a sample-barcoded 5' primer and a J-beta primer mix, a second PCR was run for roughly 7 to 11 cycles. TCRdb re-called the 5' RACE reads through MiXCR, storing one row per CDR3 protein. The sample lists some 800,000 distinct CDR3 sequences; 20% to 25% were seen once. These records were also assigned to another study, of T cells of mothers and their children.

Input material: blood. These receptors came from a boy younger than 18 in good health.

J is TRBJ2-1 and V is TRBV13, with 11 bases identical to TRBD2. The J call is uncertain, as TRBJ2-5 better fits the DNA end. Germline V gene data show CDR1 as PRHDT and CDR2 as FYEKMQ (reference sequence). This CDR3 comprises 15 residues. The CDR3 protein is CASSLGLAGGKTQYF. For the CDR3, the DNA is TGTGCCAGCAGCCTCGGACTAGCGGGTGGAAAGACCCAGTACTTC.

The chain recombines TRBV27 with TRBJ2-1; D unresolved. The CDR3 covers 15 residues. Trimming cost V 5 bases and J 0 bases, with 11 bases left between them. Germline V lookup: CDR1 MNHEY, CDR2 SMNVEV (reference sequence). The CDR3 nucleotides read TGTGCCAGCAGTAGGTCCAAGAGCTCCTACAATGAGCAGTTCTTC. Encoded protein: CASSRSKSSYNEQFF.

The chain uses TRBV12-3 or TRBV12-4 and TRBJ1-2; TRBD1 matches 8 bases. CDR3 length equals 15 residues. V was clipped by 1 base and J by 4 bases; unmatched bases: 5. CDR3 sequence (DNA): TGTGCCAGCAGTTTAGGAGTCAGGGGGCCCTATGGCTACACCTTC. Amino acid sequence: CASSLGVRGPYGYTF.

This rearrangement joins TRBV5-5 to TRBJ2-2, with 8 bases aligning to TRBD2. CDR1 SGHKS and CDR2 YYEKEE come from the germline V gene (reference sequence). V dropped 3 bases and J dropped 0; count of bases not matched to a gene: 10. The CDR3 is 18 amino acids. The DNA for the CDR3 is TGTGCCAGCAGCTGGGGACTAGTGGGAGGCGCGAACACCGGGGAGCTGTTTTTT. It encodes CASSWGLVGGANTGELFF.

The chain has TRBV29-1 and TRBJ2-1; 14 bases map to TRBD2. From germline, CDR1 is SQVTM and CDR2 ANQGSEA. The CDR3 has 15 residues. The ends lost 6 bases at V and 1 base at J; junction bases unmatched: 2. The CDR3 region is CSVGTSGSSYNEQFF. DNA for the CDR3: TGCAGCGTGGGGACTAGCGGGAGTTCCTACAATGAGCAGTTCTTC.

This sequence joins TRBV20-1 and TRBJ2-2, with 10 bases fitting TRBD2. The V gene's germline CDR1 is DFQATT and CDR2 SNEGSKA (reference sequence). The trim removed 1 base at V and 1 base at J, leaving 0 bases unmatched. CDR3 length equals 15 residues. The CDR3 spells CSARVAGGNTGELFF. DNA for the CDR3: TGCAGTGCTAGAGTAGCGGGGGGGAACACCGGGGAGCTGTTTTTT.